Below, 9 T cell receptor beta chains from the same sample are listed, as sequenced in a study of cytomegalovirus exposure and HLA in healthy donors. Researchers ran the PCR with 60 Vbeta and 13 Jbeta primers. Some clones are missing from TCRdb's copy, which holds only in-frame ones; the method was immunoSEQ multiplex PCR. The sample has 75,000 to 95,000 clones, roughly 70% seen once. Sequencing used PBMCs. The receptor set was obtained from a man between 45 and 60 years old in good health and CMV-seronegative.

This clone has just one count. The chain couples TRBV2 to TRBJ1-1; D is ambiguous. The CDR3 covers 13 residues. Trimming cost V 5 bases and J 0 bases, with 7 bases left between them. Germline lookup yields CDR1 SNHLY and CDR2 FYNNEI. In nucleotides, the CDR3 is TGTGCCAGCAGTTTGGACTTGAACACTGAAGCTTTCTTT. Translated, it gives CASSLDLNTEAFF.

The V call is TRBV5-1, the J call TRBJ2-2; D remains unclear. Germline V gene sequence: CDR1 SGHRS, CDR2 YFSETQ. The CDR3 consists of 15 residues. V lost 1 base and J lost 4, with 11 bases in between. Here the CDR3 reads CASSLSSVFTGELFF. CDR3 nucleotide sequence: TGCGCCAGCAGCTTGAGTTCAGTCTTCACCGGGGAGCTGTTTTTT.

The chain carries TRBV5-1 and TRBJ2-7; TRBD1 agrees at 8 bases. The CDR3 has 14 amino acids. Losses at the gene ends were 0 bases for V and 5 bases for J; bases not matched to a gene: 4. The germline V gene encodes CDR1 SGHRS and CDR2 YFSETQ. The CDR3, as DNA: TGCGCCAGCAGCTTGGTCCAGGGGGCAAACGAGCAGTACGTC. It specifies CASSLVQGANEQYV.

This chain connects TRBV21-1 to TRBJ2-7; the D call TRBD1 from the table was never checked on the DNA. TRBV21-1 constitutes a pseudogene. The CDR3 totals 16 residues. The CDR3 DNA sequence: TGTGCCAGCAGCAGCCGCGGGGACAGGGGGCTCCACGAGCAGTACTTC. Its translation is CASSSRGDRGLHEQYF.

The J gene is TRBJ1-2, the V gene TRBV5-1, with 9 bases matching TRBD1. The length of the CDR3 is 15 residues. The germline gives CDR1 SGHRS, CDR2 YFSETQ. V lost 5 bases and J lost 2; bases outside the gene matches: 7. DNA for the CDR3: TGCGCCAGCAGGGGATACAGGGGGCCGAACTATGGCTACACCTTC. The encoded protein is CASRGYRGPNYGYTF.

V and J are TRBV4-3 and TRBJ1-1; a weak D match, TRBD1 (5 bases). Trimming cost V 0 bases and J 6 bases, with 8 bases left between them. From germline, CDR1 is LGHNA and CDR2 YSLEER. This CDR3 contains 13 residues. The CDR3: CASSQEVGAEAFF. CDR3 bases: TGCGCCAGCAGCCAAGAGGTAGGGGCTGAAGCTTTCTTT.

This chain joins TRBV6-5 and TRBJ2-5; possibly TRBD2 for D (5 bases). This CDR3 contains 13 residues. Germline loops: CDR1 MNHEY, CDR2 SVGAGI. Trimming took 2 bases from V and 5 from J, leaving 9 bases between them. The CDR3 nucleotides read TGTGCCAGCAGTTACGGATTAGCGGAGACCCAGTACTTC. As protein: CASSYGLAETQYF.

The V call is TRBV15, the J call TRBJ2-1, with D perhaps matching TRBD2 (6 bases). This CDR3 is 15 amino acids long. Per germline, CDR1 LNHNV and CDR2 YYDKDF (reference sequence). Trimming shortened V by 1 base and J by 0 bases, and 7 bases separated the two germline ends. The CDR3 region is CATSRAGDSYNEQFF. CDR3 DNA sequence: TGTGCCACCAGCAGAGCGGGGGACTCCTACAATGAGCAGTTCTTC.

This clone has only a few counts. The V and J genes are TRBV7-2 and TRBJ1-2; no clear D gene. Germline-derived CDR1 and CDR2 are SGHTA and FQGNSA. V was clipped by 0 bases and J by 4 bases, with 9 bases between them. This CDR3 comprises 14 residues. The CDR3 region has the DNA TGTGCCAGCAGCTTAGCTGGCCCATCCTATGGCTACACCTTC. It is translated as CASSLAGPSYGYTF.